A selection of T cell receptor beta chains follows, all from one sample in a study of T-cell reconstitution after alpha-beta-depleted transplantation in children. From the PCR reads, TCRdb called clonotypes with MiXCR, one entry per CDR3 protein. The sample contains over 400,000 distinct CDR3 sequences, 43% of which appear only once. The specimen comprised PBMCs, sampled before TCRalphabeta/CD19-depleted stem cell transplant. The receptors here all came from a girl aged 2 to 9 with aplastic anemia, due to receive a stem cell transplant. Each CDR3 is given with its conserved first and last residue. A D gene is named only where the DNA matches it firmly. Size tells how often a clone was seen (once, few, many) or the class of an expanded clone, and some rows leave it out.

>.|TRBD1|TRBJ2-6|TRBV4-1
TGCGCCAGCAGGACACCGGGACAGGGGAACTCTGGGGCCAACGTCCTGACTTTC
CASRTPGQGNSGANVLTF
>.|TRBD2|TRBJ2-1|TRBV6-5
TGTGCCAGCCTTTCCCTTGCAGGGACTAGCGGGAGGGGGGGGGAGCAGTTCTTC
CASLSLAGTSGRGGEQFF
>many|TRBD2|TRBJ2-1|TRBV20-1
TGCAGTGCTAGTCTCCTAGCGGGAGAGCAGTTCTTC
CSASLLAGEQFF
>.|TRBD1|TRBJ1-2|TRBV4-1
TGCGCCAGCAGCCAAGCGCCGACAGGGGGGGCTAAAGATGGCTACACCTTC
CASSQAPTGGAKDGYTF
>.|TRBD1|TRBJ1-3|TRBV12-3/TRBV12-4
TGTGCCAGCACCTCCCTTGGCAGGGGGATGGCTGGAAACACCATATATTTT
CASTSLGRGMAGNTIYF
>many|.|TRBJ1-4|TRBV5-6
TGTGCCAGCAGCTATACCGGGACAAAAGAAAAACTGTTTTTT
CASSYTGTKEKLFF
>.|TRBD2|TRBJ2-3|TRBV9
TGTGCCAGCTCCGACCGGGGGGTCAGTCCAGATACGCAGTATTTT
CASSDRGVSPDTQYF
>few|TRBD1|TRBJ2-7|TRBV2
TGTGCCAGCACTCCTGGGACAGGGGGCTACGAGCAGTACTTC
CASTPGTGGYEQYF
>few|.|TRBJ2-5|TRBV9
TGTGCCAGCAGCGTCGACCTGGGAGGAGAGACCCAGTACTTC
CASSVDLGGETQYF
>.|TRBD2|TRBJ2-5|TRBV2
TGTGCCAGCAGTGAAGGGTTAGCGGGAGGACAAGAGACCCAGTACTTC
CASSEGLAGGQETQYF
>few|.|TRBJ2-1|TRBV7-6
TGTGCCAGCAGGCCACGTCCCCTCGCGTCCTACAATGAGCAGTTCTTC
CASRPRPLASYNEQFF
>.|.|TRBJ2-1|TRBV6-1
TGTGCCAGCGCCCGAAGCTCCTACAATGAGCAGTTCTTC
CASARSSYNEQFF
>.|.|TRBJ2-5|TRBV15
TGTGCCACCAGCAGAGATACGGCCCTAGGAGAGACCCAGTACTTC
CATSRDTALGETQYF
>.|TRBD2|TRBJ2-1|TRBV29-1
TGCAGCGCCGGTAGCGGGGGGGCCAGGTACAATGAGCAGTTCTTC
CSAGSGGARYNEQFF
>few|TRBD1|TRBJ1-5|TRBV5-1
TGCGCCAGCAGCTTAGGGACAGGGGCTGGTCAGCCCCAGCATTTT
CASSLGTGAGQPQHF
>few|.|TRBJ2-3|TRBV28
TGTGCCAGCAGCAAAAGGGGGGGGGGCACAGATACGCAGTATTTT
CASSKRGGGTDTQYF
>.|TRBD2|TRBJ2-7|TRBV4-1
TGCGCCAGCAGCCAGGCACCGGGACTAGCGGGCCGTAAAACTACGAGGGAGCAGTACTTC
CASSQAPGLAGRKTTREQYF
>many|.|TRBJ1-1|TRBV7-8
TGTGCCAGCAGCTCCTCTGCGTGGGTCCGGGGACCTGAAGCTTTCTTT
CASSSSAWVRGPEAFF
>few|.|TRBJ2-2|TRBV28
TGTGCCAGCAGTCTAGTGGTGGGTACGACGTTCACCGGGGAGCTGTTTTTT
CASSLVVGTTFTGELFF
>.|.|TRBJ2-5|TRBV7-2
TGTGCCAGCAGCTTAGGGGGTGGGGGTGGCGAGACCCAGTACTTC
CASSLGGGGGETQYF
>.|TRBD2|TRBJ2-1|TRBV12-3/TRBV12-4
TGTGCCAGCAGTTTAAGGGGCGGGGGGCTGTTCTTC
CASSLRGGGLFF
>few|TRBD2|TRBJ2-3|TRBV6-5
TGTGCCAGCAGTTACTCGTCCCGTCTAGCGGAGGGCACAGATACGCAGTATTTT
CASSYSSRLAEGTDTQYF